The following is a T cell receptor (beta chain) sequence with its context. The data stem from a study of T cell changes during pregnancy in multiple sclerosis. Data came from immunoSEQ multiplex PCR; TCRdb stores just in-frame clones and leaves some out. The table lists some 39,000 clones, more than 75% of them singletons, with approximately 0.67% in the top ten. Trimming took 6 bases from V and 1 from J; bases not matched to a gene: 7. The CDR3 has 16 residues. CDR1 and CDR2 from the germline V gene are MNHNY and SVGAGI (reference sequence). The sample was CD4+ T cells from peripheral blood mononuclear cells, taken in the second trimester of pregnancy. The chain uses TRBV6-6 and TRBJ2-2, with TRBD1 identical over 8 bases. The sequence came from a female donor in good health, enrolled as a control in a pregnancy study. The CDR3 sequence: CASRQAGTGNTGELFF. The CDR3 bases are TGTGCCAGCAGGCAAGCCGGGACAGGGAACACCGGGGAGCTGTTTTTT.